This T cell receptor beta chain was obtained from a study of shared clonotypes between healthy human individuals. Measured with immunoSEQ multiplex PCR; TCRdb has only the in-frame clones, and not every one. Here the sample spans fewer than 550,000 clones, about three quarters being singletons. Donors comprised healthy HIV-negative adults lacking recent acute infections or vaccinations. Sequencing was performed on PBMCs. The receptor comes from a woman in her forties in good health. Some clones in this sample may be carry-over from other donors' samples.

CDR3 region: CASSLSEGSNTGELFF. The CDR3, as DNA: TGTGCCAGCAGCTTATCTGAGGGTTCGAACACCGGGGAGCTGTTTTTT. The chain has TRBV11-1 and TRBJ2-2; TRBD2 might be the D (5 bases). V lost 2 bases to trimming and J lost 0 bases, with 10 bases between them. The length of the CDR3 is 16 residues. Germline V gene lookup returns CDR1 SGHAT and CDR2 FQDESV (reference sequence).